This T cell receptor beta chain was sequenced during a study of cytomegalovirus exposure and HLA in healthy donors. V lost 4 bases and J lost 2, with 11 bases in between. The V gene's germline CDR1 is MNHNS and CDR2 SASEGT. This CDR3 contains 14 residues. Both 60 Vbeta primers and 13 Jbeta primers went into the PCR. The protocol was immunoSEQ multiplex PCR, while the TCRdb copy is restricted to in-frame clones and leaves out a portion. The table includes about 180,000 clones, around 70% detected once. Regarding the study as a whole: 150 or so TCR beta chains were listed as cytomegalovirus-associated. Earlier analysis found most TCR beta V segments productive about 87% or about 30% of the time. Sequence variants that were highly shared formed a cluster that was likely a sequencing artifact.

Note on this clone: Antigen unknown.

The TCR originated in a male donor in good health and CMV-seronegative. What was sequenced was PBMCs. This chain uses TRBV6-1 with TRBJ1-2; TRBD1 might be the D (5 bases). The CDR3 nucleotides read TGTGCCAGCAGTGCGTTAGGGGCGAACTATGGCTACACCTTC. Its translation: CASSALGANYGYTF.